This T cell receptor beta chain appears in the sequencing data of a study of T cell responses to AZD1222 COVID-19 vaccine. Study-wide context: Second-dose timings of about 4 or about 12 weeks were pooled. Study-wide results and limits: The sample set comprised mostly white British donors with more females, and clonal diversity was possibly underestimated. Targets within unmutated variant regions were reportedly found for nearly half of spike-specific TCRs. Seropositive AZD1222 recipients at baseline numbered only five or six.

In the case of this clone: Its antigen is currently unknown.

The germline gives CDR1 SEHNR, CDR2 FQNEAQ (reference sequence). V dropped 3 bases and J dropped 0; count of bases not matched to a gene: 5. This CDR3 is 15 amino acids long. TCRdb keeps only in-frame clones here, not all; method: immunoSEQ multiplex PCR. This sample has 150,000 to 200,000 clones, with more than 85% found just once. This chain joins TRBV7-9 and TRBJ2-7; 7 nucleotides line up with TRBD2. The TCR originated in an adult in good health. The sequences come from peripheral blood, collected on day 0 of AZD1222 vaccination. The CDR3 sequence: CASSFGLAVSYEQYF. The CDR3 DNA reads TGTGCCAGCAGCTTTGGCCTAGCGGTCTCCTACGAGCAGTACTTC.